This record concerns one T cell receptor beta chain sequence. Original processing methods: Reference gene primer amplification gave estimated nucleated cell counts. TCRdb's table, derived via immunoSEQ multiplex PCR, lists solely in-frame clones and lacks some. The D gene and trimming were derived from the DNA, and the V and J assignments and clone size from that table. The sample lists tens of thousands of clones, around 90% occurring once. This sample was taken from a study of blood T cell repertoires in COVID-19. This TCR was recovered from a human donor in a cohort sampled during active COVID-19. The specimen sequenced was peripheral blood.

The CDR3 here is CASSGGQRSPGELFF. CDR3 nucleotides: TGTGCCAGCAGTGGGGGACAGCGCTCACCTGGGGAGCTGTTTTTT. V usage is TRBV2 and J usage is TRBJ2-2; TRBD1 matches at 7 bases. This CDR3 comprises 15 residues. V was clipped by 4 bases and J by 8 bases; unmatched bases: 10. Germline CDR1 SNHLY, CDR2 FYNNEI.